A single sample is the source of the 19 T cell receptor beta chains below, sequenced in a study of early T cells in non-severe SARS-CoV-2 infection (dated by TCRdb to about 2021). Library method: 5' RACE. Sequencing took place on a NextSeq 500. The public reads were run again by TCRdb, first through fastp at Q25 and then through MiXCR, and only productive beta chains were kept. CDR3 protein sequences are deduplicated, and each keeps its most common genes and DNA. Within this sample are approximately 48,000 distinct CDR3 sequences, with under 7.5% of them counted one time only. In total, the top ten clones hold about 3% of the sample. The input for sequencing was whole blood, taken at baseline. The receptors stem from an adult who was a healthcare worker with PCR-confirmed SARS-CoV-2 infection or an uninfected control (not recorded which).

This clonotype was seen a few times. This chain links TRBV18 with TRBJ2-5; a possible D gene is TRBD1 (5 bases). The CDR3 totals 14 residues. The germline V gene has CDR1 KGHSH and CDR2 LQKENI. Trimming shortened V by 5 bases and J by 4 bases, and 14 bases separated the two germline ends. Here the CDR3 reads CASSTRAGPETQYF. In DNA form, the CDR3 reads TGTGCCAGCTCAACCAGGGCAGGGCCAGAGACCCAGTACTTC.

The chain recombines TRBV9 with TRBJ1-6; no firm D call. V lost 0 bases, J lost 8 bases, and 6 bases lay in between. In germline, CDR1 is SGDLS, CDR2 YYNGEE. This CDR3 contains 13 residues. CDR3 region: CASSVGRDSPLHF. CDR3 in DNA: TGTGCCAGCAGCGTAGGACGGGATTCACCCCTCCACTTT.

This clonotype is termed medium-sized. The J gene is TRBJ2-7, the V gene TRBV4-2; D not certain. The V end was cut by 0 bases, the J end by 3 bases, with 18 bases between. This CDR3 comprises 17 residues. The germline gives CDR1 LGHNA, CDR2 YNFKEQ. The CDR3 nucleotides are TGTGCCAGCAGCCAAGATACAAGGTCCGCCGAGCACTACGAGCAGTACTTC. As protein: CASSQDTRSAEHYEQYF.

The CDR3 is CASSLALSETQYF. Here the CDR3 DNA reads TGTGCCAGCAGCTTAGCATTGAGCGAGACCCAGTACTTC. The chain employs TRBV7-9 and TRBJ2-5; D ambiguous. There are 13 residues in the CDR3. Germline-derived CDR1 and CDR2 are SEHNR and FQNEAQ (reference sequence). Trimming shortened V by 0 bases and J by 5 bases, and 7 bases separated the two germline ends.

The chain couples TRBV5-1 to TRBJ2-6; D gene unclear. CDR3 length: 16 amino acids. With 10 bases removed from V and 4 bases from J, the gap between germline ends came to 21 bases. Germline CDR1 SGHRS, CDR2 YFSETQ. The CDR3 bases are TGCGCCTCAAGCCTGCCGGGTTCAGGCGGGGCCAACGTCCTGACTTTC. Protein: CASSLPGSGGANVLTF.

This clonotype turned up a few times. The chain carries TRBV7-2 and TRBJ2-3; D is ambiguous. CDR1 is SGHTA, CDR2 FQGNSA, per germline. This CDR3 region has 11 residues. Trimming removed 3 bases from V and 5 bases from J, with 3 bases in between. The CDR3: CASSFRDTQYF. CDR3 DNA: TGTGCCAGCAGCTTTCGAGATACGCAGTATTTT.

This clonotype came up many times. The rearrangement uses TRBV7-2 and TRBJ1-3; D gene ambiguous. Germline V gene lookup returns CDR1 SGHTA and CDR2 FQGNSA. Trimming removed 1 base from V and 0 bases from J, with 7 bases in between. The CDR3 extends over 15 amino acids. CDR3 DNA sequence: TGTGCCAGCAGCTTAGGCTTCCTCTCTGGAAACACCATATATTTT. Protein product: CASSLGFLSGNTIYF.

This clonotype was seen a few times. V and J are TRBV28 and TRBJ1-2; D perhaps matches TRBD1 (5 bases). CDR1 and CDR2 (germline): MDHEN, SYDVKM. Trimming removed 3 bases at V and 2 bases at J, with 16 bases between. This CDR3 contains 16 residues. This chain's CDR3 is CASSFEGTGKNYGYTF. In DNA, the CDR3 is TGTGCCAGCAGTTTTGAGGGGACGGGAAAAAACTATGGCTACACCTTC.

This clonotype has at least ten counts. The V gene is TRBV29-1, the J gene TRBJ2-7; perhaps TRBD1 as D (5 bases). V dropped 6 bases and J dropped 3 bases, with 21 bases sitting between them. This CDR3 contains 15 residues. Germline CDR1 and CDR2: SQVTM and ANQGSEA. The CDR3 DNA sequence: TGCAGCGTCGTCGCCGACAGAGGAGCTCACTACGAGCAGTACTTC. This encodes CSVVADRGAHYEQYF.

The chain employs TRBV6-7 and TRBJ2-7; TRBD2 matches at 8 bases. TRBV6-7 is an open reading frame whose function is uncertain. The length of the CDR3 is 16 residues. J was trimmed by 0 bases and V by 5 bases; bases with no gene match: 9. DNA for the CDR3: TGTGCCAGCAGTCACGGGAGGGGATACGACTCCTACGAGCAGTACTTC. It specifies CASSHGRGYDSYEQYF.

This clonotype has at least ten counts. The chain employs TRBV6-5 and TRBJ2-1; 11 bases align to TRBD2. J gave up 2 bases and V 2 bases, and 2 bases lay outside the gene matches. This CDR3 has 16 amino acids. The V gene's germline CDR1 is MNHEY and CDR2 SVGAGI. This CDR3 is CASSYLAGGTYNEQFF. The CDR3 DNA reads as TGTGCCAGCAGTTACCTAGCGGGGGGCACCTACAATGAGCAGTTCTTC.

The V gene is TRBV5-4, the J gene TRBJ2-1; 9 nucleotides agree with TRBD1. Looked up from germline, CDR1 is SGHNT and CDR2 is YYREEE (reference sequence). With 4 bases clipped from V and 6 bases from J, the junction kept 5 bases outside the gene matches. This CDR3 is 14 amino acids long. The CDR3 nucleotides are TGTGCCAGCAGCACAGGGGGCGGGGGCAATGAGCAGTTCTTC. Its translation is CASSTGGGGNEQFF.

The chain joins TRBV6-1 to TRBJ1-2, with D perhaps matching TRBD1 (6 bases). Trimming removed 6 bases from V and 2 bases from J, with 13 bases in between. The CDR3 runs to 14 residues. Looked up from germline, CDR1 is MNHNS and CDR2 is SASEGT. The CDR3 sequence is CASRGGGANYGYTF. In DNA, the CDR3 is TGTGCCAGCAGAGGGGGAGGGGCGAACTATGGCTACACCTTC.

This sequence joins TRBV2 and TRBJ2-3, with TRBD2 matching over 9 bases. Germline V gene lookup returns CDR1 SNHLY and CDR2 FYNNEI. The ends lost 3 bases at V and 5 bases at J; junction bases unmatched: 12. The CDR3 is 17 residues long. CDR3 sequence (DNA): TGTGCCAGCAGTGAGACCGGGACTAGCAAAGTGAAAGATACGCAGTATTTT. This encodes CASSETGTSKVKDTQYF.

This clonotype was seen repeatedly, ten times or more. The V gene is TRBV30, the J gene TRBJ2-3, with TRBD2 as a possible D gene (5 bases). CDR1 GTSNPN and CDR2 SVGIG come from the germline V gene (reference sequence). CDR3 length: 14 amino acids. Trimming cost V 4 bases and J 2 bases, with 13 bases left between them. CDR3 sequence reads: CAWNPNRDTDTQYF. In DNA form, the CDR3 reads TGTGCCTGGAACCCCAATCGGGACACAGATACGCAGTATTTT. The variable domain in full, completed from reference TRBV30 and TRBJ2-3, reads SQTIHQWPATLVQPVGSPLSLECTVEGTSNPNLYWYRQAAGRGLQLLFYSVGIGQISSEVPQNLSASRPQDRQFILSSKKLLLSDSGFYLCAWNPNRDTDTQYFGPGTRLTVL.

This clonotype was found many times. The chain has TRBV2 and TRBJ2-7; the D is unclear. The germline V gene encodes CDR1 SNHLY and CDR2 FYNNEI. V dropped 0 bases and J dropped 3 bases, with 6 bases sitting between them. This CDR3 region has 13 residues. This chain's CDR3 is CASSEAAHYEQYF. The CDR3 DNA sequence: TGTGCCAGCAGTGAAGCAGCACACTACGAGCAGTACTTC. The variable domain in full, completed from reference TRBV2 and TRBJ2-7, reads EPEVTQTPSHQVTQMGQEVILRCVPISNHLYFYWYRQILGQKVEFLVSFYNNEISEKSEIFDDQFSVERPDGSNFTLKIRSTKLEDSAMYFCASSEAAHYEQYFGPGTRLTVT.

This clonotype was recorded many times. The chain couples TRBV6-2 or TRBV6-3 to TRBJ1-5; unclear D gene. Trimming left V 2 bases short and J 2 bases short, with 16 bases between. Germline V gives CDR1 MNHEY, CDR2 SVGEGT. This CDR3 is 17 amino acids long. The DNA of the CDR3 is TGTGCCAGCAGTTACCCCCCCAGGCGGGGTGGCAATCAGCCCCAGCATTTT. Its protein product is CASSYPPRRGGNQPQHF.

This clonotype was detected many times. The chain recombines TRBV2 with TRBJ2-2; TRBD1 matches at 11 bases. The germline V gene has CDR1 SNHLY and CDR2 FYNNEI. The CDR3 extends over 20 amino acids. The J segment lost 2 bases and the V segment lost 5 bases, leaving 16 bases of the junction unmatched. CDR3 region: CASSLIPGQGGLNNTGELFF. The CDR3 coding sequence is TGTGCCAGCAGTCTTATACCGGGACAGGGGGGTTTGAATAACACCGGGGAGCTGTTTTTT.

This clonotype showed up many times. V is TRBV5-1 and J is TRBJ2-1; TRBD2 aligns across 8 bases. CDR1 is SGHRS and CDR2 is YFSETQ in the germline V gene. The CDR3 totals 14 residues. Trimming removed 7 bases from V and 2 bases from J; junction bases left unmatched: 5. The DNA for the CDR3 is TGCGCCAGCTTCACCGGGGGGGCCTACAATGAGCAGTTCTTC. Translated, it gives CASFTGGAYNEQFF. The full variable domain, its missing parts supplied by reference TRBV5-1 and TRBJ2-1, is KAGVTQTPRYLIKTRGQQVTLSCSPISGHRSVSWYQQTPGQGLQFLFEYFSETQRNKGNFPGRFSGRQFSNSRSEMNVSTLELGDSALYLCASFTGGAYNEQFFGPGTRLTVL.